Here is one T cell receptor beta chain with its context. The CDR3 consists of 14 residues. Germline V lookup: CDR1 MNHEY, CDR2 SMNVEV (reference sequence). Trimming took 7 bases from V and 6 from J, leaving 15 bases between them. CD45RO-negative CD8 cells positively selected for CCR7 made up the naive population, which excluded terminally differentiated effector memory CD45RA+ cells. The data are from a study of shared clonotypes between healthy human individuals. Sequenced by immunoSEQ multiplex PCR; TCRdb stores in-frame clones only, minus some. The repertoire holds about 2 million clones, with around 96% as singletons.

Sequencing used naive CD8+ T cells sorted from blood. The TCR sequence derives from a man younger than 35 in good health. The chain joins TRBV27 to TRBJ1-4; no reliable D call. CDR3 region: CASTLRAQDEKLFF. For the CDR3, the DNA is TGTGCCAGCACCCTACGGGCCCAGGATGAAAAACTGTTTTTT.